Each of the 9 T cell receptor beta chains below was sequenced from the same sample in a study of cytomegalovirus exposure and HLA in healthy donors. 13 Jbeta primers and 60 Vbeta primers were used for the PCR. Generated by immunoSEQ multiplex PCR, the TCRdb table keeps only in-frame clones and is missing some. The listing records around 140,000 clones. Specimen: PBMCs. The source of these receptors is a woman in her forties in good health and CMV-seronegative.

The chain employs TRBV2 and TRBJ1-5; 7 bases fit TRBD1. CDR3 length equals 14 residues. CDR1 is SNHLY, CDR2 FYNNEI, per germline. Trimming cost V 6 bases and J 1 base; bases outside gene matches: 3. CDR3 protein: CASSPGQSNQPQHF. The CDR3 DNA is TGTGCCAGCAGCCCGGGACAGAGCAATCAGCCCCAGCATTTT.

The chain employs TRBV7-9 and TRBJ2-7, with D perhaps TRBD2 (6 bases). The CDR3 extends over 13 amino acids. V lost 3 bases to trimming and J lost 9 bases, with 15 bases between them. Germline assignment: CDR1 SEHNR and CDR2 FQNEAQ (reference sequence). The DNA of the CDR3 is TGTGCCAGCAGCTTCGGAGAGCTGGGGGGGCAGTACGTC. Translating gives CASSFGELGGQYV.

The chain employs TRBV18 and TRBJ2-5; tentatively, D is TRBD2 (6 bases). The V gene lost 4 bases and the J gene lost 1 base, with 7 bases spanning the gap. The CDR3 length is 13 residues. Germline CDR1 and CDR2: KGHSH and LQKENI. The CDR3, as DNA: TGTGCCAGCTCACGCGGGATCCAAGAGACCCAGTACTTC. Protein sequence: CASSRGIQETQYF.

The CDR3 loop is CASSVETGSSPLHF. The DNA for the CDR3 is TGTGCCAGCAGCGTAGAGACAGGGAGTTCACCCCTCCACTTT. This rearrangement joins TRBV9 to TRBJ1-6; TRBD1 agrees at 7 bases. This CDR3 has 14 residues. V lost 0 bases, J lost 9 bases, and 3 bases stayed unmatched. Germline lookup yields CDR1 SGDLS and CDR2 YYNGEE.

The CDR3 loop is CASSSGQGRSPLHF. The CDR3 coding sequence is TGTGCCAGCTCATCGGGACAGGGGAGATCACCCCTCCACTTT. The rearrangement joins TRBV18 to TRBJ1-6, with 10 bases lining up with TRBD1. V lost 5 bases, J lost 10 bases, and 5 bases stayed unmatched. Germline V gives CDR1 KGHSH, CDR2 LQKENI. The CDR3 contains 14 residues.

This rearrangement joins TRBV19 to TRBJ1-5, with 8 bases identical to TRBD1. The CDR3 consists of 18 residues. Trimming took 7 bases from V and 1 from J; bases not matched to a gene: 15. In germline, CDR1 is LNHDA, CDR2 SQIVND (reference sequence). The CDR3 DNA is TGTGCCAGTACGAACTCTCGGACAGGGACTATGAGCAATCAGCCCCAGCATTTT. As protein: CASTNSRTGTMSNQPQHF.

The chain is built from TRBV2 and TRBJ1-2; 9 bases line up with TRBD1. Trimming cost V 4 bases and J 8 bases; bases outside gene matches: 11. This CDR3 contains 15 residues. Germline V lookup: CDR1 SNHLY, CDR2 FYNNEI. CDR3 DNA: TGTGCCAGCAGTGGGACGCCGGGACAGGGCAGCGGCTACACCTTC. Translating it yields CASSGTPGQGSGYTF. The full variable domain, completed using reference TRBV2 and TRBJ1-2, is EPEVTQTPSHQVTQMGQEVILRCVPISNHLYFYWYRQILGQKVEFLVSFYNNEISEKSEIFDDQFSVERPDGSNFTLKIRSTKLEDSAMYFCASSGTPGQGSGYTFGSGTRLTVV.

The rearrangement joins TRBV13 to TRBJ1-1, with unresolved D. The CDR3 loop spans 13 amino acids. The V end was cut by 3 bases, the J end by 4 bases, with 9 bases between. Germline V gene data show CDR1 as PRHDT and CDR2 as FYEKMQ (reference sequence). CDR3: CASSLGRSTEAFF. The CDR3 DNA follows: TGTGCCAGCAGCTTGGGGAGAAGCACTGAAGCTTTCTTT.

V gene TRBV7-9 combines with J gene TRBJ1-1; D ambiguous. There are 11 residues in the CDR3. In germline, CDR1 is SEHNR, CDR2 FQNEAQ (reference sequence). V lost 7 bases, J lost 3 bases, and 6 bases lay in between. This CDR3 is CASKDYTEAFF. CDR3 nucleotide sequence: TGTGCCAGCAAGGACTACACTGAAGCTTTCTTT.